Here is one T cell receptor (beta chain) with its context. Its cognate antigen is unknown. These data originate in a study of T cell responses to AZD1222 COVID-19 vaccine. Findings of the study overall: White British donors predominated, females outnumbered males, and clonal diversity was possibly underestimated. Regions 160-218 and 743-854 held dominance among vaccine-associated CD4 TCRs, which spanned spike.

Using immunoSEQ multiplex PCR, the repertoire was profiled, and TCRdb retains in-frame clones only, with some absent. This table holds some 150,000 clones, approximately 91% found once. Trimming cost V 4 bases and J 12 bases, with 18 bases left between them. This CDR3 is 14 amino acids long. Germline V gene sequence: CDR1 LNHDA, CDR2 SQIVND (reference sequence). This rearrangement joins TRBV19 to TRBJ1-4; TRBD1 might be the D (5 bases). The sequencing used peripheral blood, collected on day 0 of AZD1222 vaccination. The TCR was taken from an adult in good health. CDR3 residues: CASSTGASHYELFF. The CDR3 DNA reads TGTGCCAGTAGTACCGGGGCCTCACATTATGAACTGTTTTTT. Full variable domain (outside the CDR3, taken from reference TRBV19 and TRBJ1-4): DGGITQSPKYLFRKEGQNVTLSCEQNLNHDAMYWYRQDPGQGLRLIYYSQIVNDFQKGDIAEGYSVSREKKESFPLTVTSAQKNPTAFYLCASSTGASHYELFFGSGTQLSVL.